This T cell receptor beta chain is from a study of human T cells and chemical hapten exposure. The overall study: Small discrepancies in pooled library volume mainly accounted for the varying TCR yields per sample.

The time point here: patch test 1, 2 weeks after DPC sensitization. This sample's treatment: therapeutic diphenylcyclopropenone sensitization with weekly scalp DPC. At every patch-test visit, blood was drawn before the patch test was applied. The donor pool consisted of alopecia patients aged 18 to 70 years, considered suitable for DPC. In the case of this clonotype: What it recognizes is unknown.

In TCRdb, the RACE reads were re-called with MiXCR into one record per CDR3 protein. The table includes more than 100,000 distinct CDR3 sequences, 12% to 15% detected once. General study points: The donor cohort had alopecia, so its immune response may not match that of healthy people.

The specimen comprised whole blood, sampled in connection with sensitization to the hapten diphenylcyclopropenone (DPC). The sequence derives from a man aged 18 to 30 with alopecia areata. Some clones in this sample may be carry-over from other donors' samples.

For the CDR3, the DNA is TGTGCCAGCAGTGAAGTAGGACAGCAAAATTCACCCCTCCACTTT. This sequence encodes CASSEVGQQNSPLHF. The rearrangement joins TRBV6-1 to TRBJ1-6, with D perhaps matching TRBD1 (6 bases). CDR3 length equals 15 residues. The germline V gene encodes CDR1 MNHNS and CDR2 SASEGT. V lost 1 base and J lost 7, with 11 bases in between.